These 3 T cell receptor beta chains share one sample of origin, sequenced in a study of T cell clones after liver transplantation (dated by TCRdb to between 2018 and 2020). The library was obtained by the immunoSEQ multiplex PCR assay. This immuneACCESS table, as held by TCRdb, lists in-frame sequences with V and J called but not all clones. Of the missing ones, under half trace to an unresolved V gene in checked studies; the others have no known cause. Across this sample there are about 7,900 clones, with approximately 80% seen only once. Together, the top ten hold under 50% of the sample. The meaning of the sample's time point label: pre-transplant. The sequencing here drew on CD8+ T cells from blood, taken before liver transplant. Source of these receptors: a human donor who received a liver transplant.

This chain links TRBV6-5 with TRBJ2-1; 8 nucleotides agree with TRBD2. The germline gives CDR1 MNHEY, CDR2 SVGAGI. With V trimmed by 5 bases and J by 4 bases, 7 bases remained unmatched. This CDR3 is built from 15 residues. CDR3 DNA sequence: TGTGCCAGCAGTGCCGGGGGGGCGGGATACAATGAGCAGTTCTTC. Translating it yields CASSAGGAGYNEQFF.

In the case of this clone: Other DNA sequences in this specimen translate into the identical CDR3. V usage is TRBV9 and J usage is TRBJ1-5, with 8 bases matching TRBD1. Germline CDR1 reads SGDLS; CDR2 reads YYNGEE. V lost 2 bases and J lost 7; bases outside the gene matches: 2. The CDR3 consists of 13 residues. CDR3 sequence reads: CASSVGQGQPQHF. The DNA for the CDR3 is TGTGCCAGCAGCGTCGGACAGGGACAGCCCCAGCATTTT. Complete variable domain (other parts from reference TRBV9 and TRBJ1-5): DSGVTQTPKHLITATGQRVTLRCSPRSGDLSVYWYQQSLDQGLQFLIQYYNGEERAKGNILERFSAQQFPDLHSELNLSSLELGDSALYFCASSVGQGQPQHFGDGTRLSIL.

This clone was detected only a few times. CDR3 amino acids: CASSLVSGASTDTQYF. In DNA form, the CDR3 reads TGTGCCAGCAGCTTAGTCAGCGGGGCTAGCACAGATACGCAGTATTTT. The rearrangement joins TRBV7-2 to TRBJ2-3, with 7 bases that match TRBD2. This CDR3 contains 16 residues. J lost 0 bases, V lost 1 base, and 4 bases had no gene match. The germline CDR1 and CDR2 sequences are SGHTA and FQGNSA.